This entry concerns a single T cell receptor (beta chain). This specimen comes from a study of control samples from healthy donors and cancer patients. Profiled with immunoSEQ multiplex PCR; TCRdb holds only in-frame clones, not every one. The sample lists 150,000 or so clones, around nine tenths occurring once. The CDR3 length is 14 residues. The receptor's source is a man aged 30 to 39 in good health. The gene calls are TRBV21-1 and TRBJ1-6. TRBV21-1 is designated a pseudogene. What was sequenced was blood. CDR3 nucleotide sequence: TGTGCCAGCAGCAAAGGCGGGGATCCTGAGGGCCTCCACTTT. This sequence encodes CASSKGGDPEGLHF.